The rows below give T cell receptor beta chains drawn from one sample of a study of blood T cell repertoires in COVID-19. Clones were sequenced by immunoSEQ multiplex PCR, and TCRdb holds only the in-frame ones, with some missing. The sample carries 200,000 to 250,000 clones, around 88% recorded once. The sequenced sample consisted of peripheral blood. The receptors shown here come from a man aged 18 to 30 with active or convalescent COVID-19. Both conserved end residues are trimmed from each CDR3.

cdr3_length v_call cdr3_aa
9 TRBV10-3 AISVQGWAF
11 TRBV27 ASSLAGKGPQH
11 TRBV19 ASTESTLEKLF
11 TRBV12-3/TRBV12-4 ASRLAGANEQY
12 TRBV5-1 ASSLNAWGAEAF
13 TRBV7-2 ASSLSRAGRNGYT
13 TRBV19 ASSMGPIGSGEQY
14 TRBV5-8 ASSSIPGQGTQPQH
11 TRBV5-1 ASSRTDRAEAF
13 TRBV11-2 ASSLGQGNTDTQY
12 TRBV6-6 ASSQGAGNQPQH
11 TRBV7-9 ASSLDRVPEAF
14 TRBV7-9 ASSLSRGGEDEKLF
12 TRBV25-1 ASSESRASDTQY
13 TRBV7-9 ASSPHGQGAYEQY
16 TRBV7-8 ASSPWDSRPSPSYGYT